These T cell receptor beta chains were read from a single sample in a study of cytomegalovirus exposure and HLA in healthy donors. Clones were sequenced by immunoSEQ multiplex PCR, and TCRdb holds only the in-frame ones, with some missing. The sample carries over 150,000 clones, about three quarters recorded once. The sample comprised PBMCs. The receptors were gathered from a woman between 50 and 59 years old in good health and CMV-seropositive. CDR3s include the opening cysteine and the closing phenylalanine or tryptophan. A D gene is named only where the DNA matches it firmly. Part of the rows lack a size; the others show once, few, many or a class for expanded clones.

>TRBV5-8|.|.|TRBJ2-3|16
TGTGCCAGCAGCTTTAAAGGACACCGAAGCACAGATACGCAGTATTTT
CASSFKGHRSTDTQYF
>TRBV29-1|TRBD1|.|TRBJ1-1|13
TGCAGCGTTGCCGTCACAGGGGCCACTGAAGCTTTCTTT
CSVAVTGATEAFF
>TRBV19|.|.|TRBJ2-3|13
TGTGCCAGTCGGGACACCTCCACAGATACGCAGTATTTT
CASRDTSTDTQYF
>TRBV6-5|TRBD1|.|TRBJ1-2|14
TGTGCCAGCAGACCGCCGGGACAGCCCTATGGCTACACCTTC
CASRPPGQPYGYTF
>TRBV7-3|.|.|TRBJ2-5|13
TGTGCCAGCAGCTTAACACAGGGCGAGACCCAGTACTTC
CASSLTQGETQYF
>TRBV5-1|TRBD2|.|TRBJ2-3|16
TGCGCCAGCAGCTTGGGACTAGCAGGAGACACAGATACGCAGTATTTT
CASSLGLAGDTDTQYF
>TRBV5-1|.|.|TRBJ1-4|13
TGCGCCAGCAGCTTGGGTAGCGGGGAAAAACTGTTTTTT
CASSLGSGEKLFF
>TRBV5-1|TRBD1|.|TRBJ2-2|17
TGCGCCAGCAGCCTAGGGAAAGGGGGCCCGAACACCGGGGAGCTGTTTTTT
CASSLGKGGPNTGELFF
>TRBV28|.|once|TRBJ1-4|13
TGTGCCAGCACCTTGGGGGGTAATGAAAAACTGTTTTTT
CASTLGGNEKLFF
>TRBV4-1|.|.|TRBJ1-1|14
TGCGCCAGCAGCCAGGACACCATGAACACTGAAGCTTTCTTT
CASSQDTMNTEAFF
>TRBV12-1|.|.|TRBJ1-1|14
TGTGCCAGCAGCTCCCGGGCCTCAGGGGTAAAAGCTTTCTTT
CASSSRASGVKAFF
>TRBV6-1|.|.|TRBJ2-5|15
TGTGCCAGCAACAGTGGAGTAGGGGGTTGGGAGACCCAGTACTTC
CASNSGVGGWETQYF
>TRBV6-5|.|.|TRBJ2-3|13
TGTGCCAGCAGTTACTCGTGGCCTGATACGCAGTATTTT
CASSYSWPDTQYF
>TRBV2|.|.|TRBJ2-1|12
TGTGCCAGCGGGGGGACCTACAATGAGCAGTTCTTC
CASGGTYNEQFF
>TRBV5-8|TRBD1|.|TRBJ1-5|16
TGTGCCAGCAGCCAAAGCGACAGGGGTGGCAATCAGCCCCAGCATTTT
CASSQSDRGGNQPQHF
>TRBV7-2|.|few|TRBJ2-1|14
TGTGCCAGCAGCTCGAGGGTAGGGTACAATGAGCAGTTCTTC
CASSSRVGYNEQFF
>TRBV7-2|.|.|TRBJ1-2|14
TGTGCCAGCAGCCCCACGGGACATGACTATGGCTACACCTTC
CASSPTGHDYGYTF
>TRBV27|TRBD2|once|TRBJ2-1|14
TGTGCCAGCAGTTTGGGACTAGCCTACAATGAGCAGTTCTTC
CASSLGLAYNEQFF
>TRBV19|.|.|TRBJ1-2|17
TGTGCCAGTAGTATCCCCAGACAAGACAGCTCTAACTATGGCTACACCTTC
CASSIPRQDSSNYGYTF
>TRBV30|.|.|TRBJ1-4|14
TGTGCCTGGAGTTCAGGACAAGCTAATGAAAAACTGTTTTTT
CAWSSGQANEKLFF
>TRBV11-2|TRBD1|.|TRBJ2-7|16
TGTGCCAGCAGCTCTCCTCTGGGACAGGGCTCCTACGAGCAGTACTTC
CASSSPLGQGSYEQYF
>TRBV28|.|few|TRBJ1-1|15
TGTGCCAGCAGTCCTTCAGGGGAAATGAACACTGAAGCTTTCTTT
CASSPSGEMNTEAFF
>TRBV9|TRBD1|few|TRBJ1-3|15
TGTGCCAGCAGCACCACCGGGACAGGGGTTAACACCATATATTTT
CASSTTGTGVNTIYF
>TRBV7-8|TRBD2|.|TRBJ2-5|18
TGTGCCAGCAGCGGGGGGACTCGGACTAGCGGGATCGAGGAGACCCAGTACTTC
CASSGGTRTSGIEETQYF
>TRBV7-2|.|.|TRBJ2-3|15
TGTGCCAGCAGCCCGGAGGGTACCCTTGCAGATACGCAGTATTTT
CASSPEGTLADTQYF
>TRBV5-8|.|few|TRBJ2-1|16
TGTGCCAGCAGCTTGGGGCTAGTAAGCTCCTACAATGAGCAGTTCTTC
CASSLGLVSSYNEQFF
>TRBV5-1|.|.|TRBJ2-5|14
TGCGCCAGCAGCCCAGGGGGGAACCAAGAGACCCAGTACTTC
CASSPGGNQETQYF
>TRBV30|.|.|TRBJ1-1|13
TGTGCCTGGAGTCGTACAGGGAACACTGAAGCTTTCTTT
CAWSRTGNTEAFF
>TRBV20-1|TRBD1|.|TRBJ2-7|11
TGCAGTGCTTACAGGGGCTACGAGCAGTACTTC
CSAYRGYEQYF
>TRBV4-2|.|.|TRBJ2-2|16
TGTGCCAGCAGCCAAGAAGAGGCAACGAACACCGGGGAGCTGTTTTTT
CASSQEEATNTGELFF
>TRBV19|TRBD2|once|TRBJ2-1|20
TGTGCCAGTACTCCGCTGCGGGGGAGCCGGGGCCCCTCTACTGGGAATGAGCAGTTCTTC
CASTPLRGSRGPSTGNEQFF
>TRBV9|.|.|TRBJ1-1|15
TGTGCCAGCAGCGCCGGCTGGACGGGGATAACTGAAGCTTTCTTT
CASSAGWTGITEAFF